One sample yielded the 17 T cell receptor beta chains listed below, sequenced in a study. TCRdb redid the calling of the 5' RACE reads with MiXCR, one entry per CDR3 protein. The sample carries some 40,000 distinct CDR3 sequences, over 20% recorded once. Cells sorted as Tregs were CD4+, CD25+ and CD127-/low. Sequencing was performed on Tregs sorted from a lymph node. The receptors were gathered from a female donor with breast cancer.

The rearrangement links TRBV4-1 to TRBJ2-1; 9 bases are shared with TRBD2. J gave up 5 bases and V 4 bases, and 15 bases lay outside the gene matches. The CDR3 contains 18 residues. Germline assignment: CDR1 MGHRA and CDR2 YSYEKL. CDR3 in DNA: TGCGCCAGCAGCCGCCATATATCCAGCGGGAGGAAGGACAATGAGCAGTTCTTC. It specifies CASSRHISSGRKDNEQFF.

In its sample, this clonotype was seen a few times. The V and J genes are TRBV28 and TRBJ2-3, with D unresolved. The CDR3 consists of 14 residues. With 4 bases removed from V and 3 bases from J, the gap between germline ends came to 11 bases. Germline CDR1 is MDHEN and CDR2 is SYDVKM. CDR3 coding DNA: TGTGCCAGCAGTTCCCAGATCCGGACAGATACGCAGTATTTT. As protein: CASSSQIRTDTQYF.

This clonotype was observed at least ten times. The chain employs TRBV2 and TRBJ1-5, with TRBD1 matching 10 bases. The CDR3 contains 15 residues. Germline assignment: CDR1 SNHLY and CDR2 FYNNEI. With 5 bases clipped from V and 7 bases from J, the junction kept 8 bases outside the gene matches. CDR3: CASSSTGGLIQPQHF. CDR3 DNA sequence: TGTGCCAGCAGTTCGACAGGGGGCTTGATACAGCCCCAGCATTTT.

The count of this clonotype is one. A read error is possible here, since a much larger clone lies one base away. The gene calls are TRBV27 and TRBJ2-7; 9 bases match TRBD2. Germline loops: CDR1 MNHEY, CDR2 SMNVEV (reference sequence). The CDR3 runs 14 residues. CDR3 in amino acids: CTSSLAGVPYEQYF. The CDR3 DNA follows: TGTACCAGCAGTTTAGCGGGAGTTCCTTACGAGCAGTACTTC.

This clonotype was observed a few times. The V and J genes are TRBV28 and TRBJ2-1; D may be TRBD2 (5 bases). Germline CDR1 reads MDHEN; CDR2 reads SYDVKM. The V end was cut by 6 bases, the J end by 7 bases, with 19 bases between. CDR3 size: 15 residues. CDR3 residues: CASSRLGRSGNEQFF. Written as DNA, the CDR3 is TGTGCCAGCAGCCGACTCGGCAGGTCGGGGAATGAGCAGTTCTTC.

This clonotype has only a few counts. The chain carries TRBV7-9 and TRBJ2-1; D not certain. V shed 3 bases and J shed 4 bases, with 13 bases lying between them. The CDR3 length is 15 residues. Germline V CDR1 and CDR2: SEHNR, FQNEAQ (reference sequence). CDR3: CASSLGLDGYNEQFF. The DNA for the CDR3 is TGTGCCAGCAGCTTGGGATTGGACGGATACAATGAGCAGTTCTTC.

The rearrangement uses TRBV7-9 and TRBJ2-1, with D unclear. The CDR3 is made up of 15 amino acids. Germline CDR1 is SEHNR and CDR2 is FQNEAQ (reference sequence). The V gene lost 1 base and the J gene lost 5 bases, with 12 bases spanning the gap. The CDR3 DNA reads as TGTGCCAGCAGCTTAGAGATTCGGCTAAACAATGAGCAGTTCTTC. Protein: CASSLEIRLNNEQFF.

This clonotype was seen more than once but under ten times. The CDR3 sequence: CASSLGRDRGLYTGELFF. CDR3 coding DNA: TGTGCCAGCAGTTTAGGCCGGGACAGGGGGCTATACACCGGGGAGCTGTTTTTT. The chain links TRBV12-3 or TRBV12-4 to TRBJ2-2; 12 bases map to TRBD1. This CDR3 spans 18 amino acids. Unmatched junction bases numbered 6, after V lost 1 base and J lost 3 bases.

This clonotype was counted many times. This sequence joins TRBV27 and TRBJ1-6; D is perhaps TRBD1 (5 bases). Trimming took off 6 bases at V and 7 bases at J, with 16 bases between the two ends. Germline V lookup: CDR1 MNHEY, CDR2 SMNVEV (reference sequence). CDR3 length equals 15 residues. The CDR3 here is CASSPYGTHNSPLHF. CDR3 nucleotide sequence: TGTGCCAGCAGCCCGTACGGGACCCACAATTCACCCCTCCACTTT.

This clonotype was seen more than once but under ten times. One junction end disagrees with the germline gene, perhaps due to a read error. The rearrangement links TRBV7-9 to TRBJ2-2; TRBD2 is a possible D gene (6 bases). Germline lookup yields CDR1 SEHNR and CDR2 FQNEAQ (reference sequence). CDR3 size: 15 residues. CDR3 nucleotides: TGTGCCAACAGCTTAGTGGGGACTAACACCGGGGAGCTGTTTTTT. Protein product: CANSLVGTNTGELFF.

This clonotype has only a few counts. The chain employs TRBV3-1 and TRBJ2-1; 13 bases align to TRBD2. Germline lookup yields CDR1 LGHDT and CDR2 YNNKEL (reference sequence). This CDR3 region has 16 residues. V was clipped by 6 bases and J by 5 bases; unmatched bases: 7. Here the CDR3 reads CASSFGLAGDNNEQFF. In nucleotides, the CDR3 is TGTGCCAGCAGTTTTGGACTAGCGGGGGACAACAATGAGCAGTTCTTC.

In this sample, this clonotype turned up many times. The chain is built from TRBV11-3 and TRBJ1-5; a possible D gene is TRBD1 (5 bases). Germline CDR1 reads SGHNT; CDR2 reads YENEEA. CDR3 length: 15 amino acids. Deletions cut 6 bases from V and 2 bases from J, with 14 bases between. CDR3 amino acids: CASRRRDPCNQPQHF. CDR3 bases: TGTGCCAGCAGACGCAGGGACCCCTGCAATCAGCCCCAGCATTTT.

This clonotype has a count of ten or more. The rearrangement uses TRBV12-3 or TRBV12-4 and TRBJ1-2; D gene unclear. Trimming removed 5 bases at V and 4 bases at J, with 11 bases between. The CDR3 sequence is 13 residues long. The CDR3 region has the DNA TGTGCCAGCAGTGCAAGAAGGATCTATGGCTACACCTTC. Translation gives CASSARRIYGYTF.

This clonotype was found many times. This chain connects TRBV27 to TRBJ2-1; the match to TRBD2 covers 9 bases. The trim removed 5 bases at V and 10 bases at J, leaving 12 bases unmatched. The CDR3 totals 15 residues. Per germline, CDR1 MNHEY and CDR2 SMNVEV (reference sequence). The CDR3 nucleotides read TGTGCCAGCAGTCAGCGGGCACTAGCGGGCGAAGAGCAGTTCTTC. As protein: CASSQRALAGEEQFF.

J is TRBJ2-5 and V is TRBV7-3; TRBD2 might be the D (6 bases). V lost 5 bases, J lost 4 bases, and 11 bases lay in between. Germline V gene sequence: CDR1 SGHTA, CDR2 FQGTGA. The CDR3 consists of 13 residues. Here the CDR3 DNA reads TGTGCCAGCAGCCCGGCGGGGTCAGAGACCCAGTACTTC. It encodes CASSPAGSETQYF.

J is TRBJ2-5 and V is TRBV29-1; D unresolved. This CDR3 comprises 10 residues. Germline V gene sequence: CDR1 SQVTM, CDR2 ANQGSEA. Trimming removed 5 bases from V and 4 bases from J, with 5 bases in between. CDR3 nucleotide sequence: TGCAGCGTTACGAGAGAGACCCAGTACTTC. As protein: CSVTRETQYF.

This clonotype was picked up many times. V and J are TRBV5-1 and TRBJ2-3; D gene unclear. V dropped 5 bases and J dropped 0 bases, with 10 bases sitting between them. CDR3 size: 14 residues. CDR1 is SGHRS and CDR2 is YFSETQ in the germline V gene. CDR3 in DNA: TGCGCCAGCAGGGGTAAAGGTAGCACAGATACGCAGTATTTT. It encodes CASRGKGSTDTQYF.